This T cell receptor beta chain was captured by sequencing in a study of blood T cell repertoires in COVID-19. Study context: The United States, Italy and Spain were the sources of the acute and convalescent COVID-19 samples.

Looked up from germline, CDR1 is SGHNT and CDR2 is YYREEE (reference sequence). Trimming removed 3 bases from V and 4 bases from J; junction bases left unmatched: 9. The CDR3 spans 15 residues. Produced via immunoSEQ multiplex PCR; TCRdb's table is partial and in-frame only. The table records over 250,000 clones, approximately 90% of them present only once. The TCR was taken from a woman under 30 who had recovered from COVID-19. The sequenced material came from PBMCs or T cells enriched from blood (not recorded which). The chain is built from TRBV5-4 and TRBJ2-7; 8 bases align to TRBD1. This chain's CDR3 is CASSSGQGALYEQYF. CDR3 sequence (DNA): TGTGCCAGCAGCTCAGGGCAGGGGGCGTTATACGAGCAGTACTTC.